This T cell receptor (beta chain) was observed in a study of T cell clonality in common variable immunodeficiency. TCRdb keeps only in-frame clones here, not all; method: immunoSEQ multiplex PCR. This table holds 51,000 or so clones with no singletons; the top ten claim more than 2%. This clone came up many times. Its matching antigen is unknown. Study findings and constraints: Patient heterogeneity in the CVID cohort limited correlations between repertoire features and clinical complications. In common variable immunodeficiency, TCR beta chains reportedly carried fewer deletions and N-nucleotide insertions. Compared with controls, CVID subjects had fewer shared TCRbeta clones.

Sequenced material: peripheral blood mononuclear cells. This clonotype originated in a person aged 18 to 70 in good health.

The CDR3 DNA, read in part, is TGTGCCAGCAGCAGGACTAGCGGGAGTTTATATGAG. It yields the protein CASSRTSGSLYE. The CDR3, in full, reads CASSRTSGSLYEQFF. The genes are TRBV9 and TRBJ2-1, with 13 nucleotides matching TRBD2. The CDR3 extends 3 residues past the end of the read, so its final part is completed from the germline J gene. V lost 4 bases, J lost 8 bases, and 6 bases stayed unmatched. This CDR3 spans 15 amino acids. The germline V gene encodes CDR1 SGDLS and CDR2 YYNGEE.